This TCR beta chain was sequenced in a study of T cell responses to AZD1222 COVID-19 vaccine. Study-wide results and caveats: Elevations in Spike-specific TCR breadth and depth followed administration of two AZD1222 doses. Clonal diversity was possibly underestimated, and white British individuals and females predominated among donors.

Points on this clone: Its target is not known.

Germline-derived CDR1 and CDR2 are KGHSH and LQKENI. V dropped 1 base and J dropped 3 bases, with 7 bases sitting between them. This CDR3 contains 14 residues. Sequencing was performed with immunoSEQ multiplex PCR; in TCRdb, only in-frame clones are kept and a portion is missing. This table has about 140,000 clones, 80% to 95% appearing once. This chain links TRBV18 with TRBJ1-3; D unresolved. The sequence was collected from an adult in good health. This material consisted of peripheral blood, taken on day 0 of AZD1222 vaccination. CDR3 region: CASSPQGIGNTIYF. As DNA, the CDR3 is TGTGCCAGCTCACCACAAGGCATTGGAAACACCATATATTTT. Using reference TRBV18 and TRBJ1-3 for the parts outside the CDR3, the full variable domain is NAGVMQNPRHLVRRRGQEARLRCSPMKGHSHVYWYRQLPEEGLKFMVYLQKENIIDESGMPKERFSAEFPKEGPSILRIQQVVRGDSAAYFCASSPQGIGNTIYFGEGSWLTVV.